Each of the 27 T cell receptor beta chains below was sequenced from the same sample in a study of cytomegalovirus exposure and HLA in healthy donors. The PCR employed 60 Vbeta primers together with 13 Jbeta primers. Sequencing used immunoSEQ multiplex PCR; TCRdb keeps in-frame clones, though not all of them. The sample holds 150,000 to 200,000 clones, 79% seen once. The specimen was PBMCs. The origin of the receptors is a woman aged 45-60 years in good health and CMV-seronegative.

V gene TRBV7-8 combines with J gene TRBJ2-5; D possibly corresponds to TRBD2 (6 bases). The CDR3 is 13 residues long. Germline-derived CDR1 and CDR2 are SGHVS and FQNEAQ. The germline V and J ends were trimmed by 5 bases and 5 bases, with 12 bases remaining between them. The CDR3 reads CASSAGRVETQYF. DNA for the CDR3: TGTGCCAGCAGCGCGGGAAGGGTCGAGACCCAGTACTTC.

The V call is TRBV18, the J call TRBJ2-1, with 7 bases that match TRBD1. There are 17 residues in the CDR3. J gave up 9 bases and V 3 bases, and 17 bases lay outside the gene matches. Germline CDR1 KGHSH, CDR2 LQKENI. CDR3 sequence: CASSPLPGQSRPGEQFF. CDR3 DNA: TGTGCCAGCTCACCGCTCCCGGGACAGAGCCGTCCGGGTGAGCAGTTCTTC.

The V call is TRBV10-2, the J call TRBJ2-7, with D possibly TRBD1 on 6 matching bases. Per the germline V gene, CDR1 is WSHSY and CDR2 is SAAADI. Trimming stripped 3 bases from V and 0 bases from J, with 12 bases between. This CDR3 is 15 amino acids long. The CDR3 DNA is TGCGCCAGCAGTGAACAGGACAGTTACTCCTACGAGCAGTACTTC. Amino acid sequence: CASSEQDSYSYEQYF.

The rearrangement links TRBV28 to TRBJ2-2; 8 nucleotides align to TRBD1. Losses at the gene ends were 6 bases for V and 5 bases for J; bases not matched to a gene: 11. The CDR3 has 16 amino acids. The germline gives CDR1 MDHEN, CDR2 SYDVKM. For the CDR3, the DNA is TGTGCCAGCAGCCTGAAGGGACAGGCGTTAACCGGGGAGCTGTTTTTT. Its translation: CASSLKGQALTGELFF.

The CDR3 bases are TGTGCCAGCAGCCAAGATACAGGGAAATACAAAAACATTCAGTACTTC. Its translation is CASSQDTGKYKNIQYF. This chain links TRBV4-2 with TRBJ2-4; the D gene is possibly TRBD1 (6 bases). Per the germline V gene, CDR1 is LGHNA and CDR2 is YNFKEQ. The CDR3 has 16 amino acids. V was trimmed by 0 bases and J by 3 bases, leaving 12 bases between them.

The chain employs TRBV6-5 and TRBJ2-7, with D maybe TRBD2 (5 bases). Trimming took 3 bases from V and 1 from J, leaving 10 bases between them. There are 14 residues in the CDR3. Germline-derived CDR1 and CDR2 are MNHEY and SVGAGI. The CDR3 protein is CASSYGRVSYEQYF. DNA for the CDR3: TGTGCCAGCAGTTATGGGCGGGTTTCCTACGAGCAGTACTTC.

The chain uses TRBV7-9 and TRBJ1-1, with D hard to call. V was cut by 1 base and J by 10 bases, with 19 bases left in between. Germline assignment: CDR1 SEHNR and CDR2 FQNEAQ (reference sequence). This CDR3 is 15 amino acids long. The CDR3 DNA follows: TGTGCCAGCAGCTTAGAATTTGGGAGCTTTGGTAGAGCTTTCTTT. Translating gives CASSLEFGSFGRAFF.

The V call is TRBV19, the J call TRBJ2-1, with TRBD2 matching over 10 bases. The CDR3 is 16 residues long. The V gene end was trimmed by 8 bases and the J gene end by 7 bases; junction bases not matched to a gene: 14. Germline V gene data show CDR1 as LNHDA and CDR2 as SQIVND (reference sequence). This chain's CDR3 is CASADRPSGSWNEQFF. The CDR3 DNA reads as TGTGCCAGTGCTGATCGTCCTAGCGGGAGTTGGAATGAGCAGTTCTTC.

The chain carries TRBV9 and TRBJ2-5; 8 bases are shared with TRBD2. The trim removed 0 bases at V and 1 base at J, leaving 8 bases unmatched. CDR1 and CDR2 (germline): SGDLS, YYNGEE. The CDR3 is 17 residues long. CDR3 amino acids: CASSVAGIAGIQETQYF. The CDR3 DNA reads TGTGCCAGCAGCGTAGCAGGGATAGCGGGGATCCAAGAGACCCAGTACTTC.

This rearrangement joins TRBV4-2 to TRBJ2-3, with D perhaps matching TRBD2 (5 bases). In germline, CDR1 is LGHNA, CDR2 YNFKEQ. V was clipped by 1 base and J by 0 bases, with 11 bases between them. CDR3 size: 16 residues. CDR3 DNA: TGTGCCAGCAGCCAAGCGGACTTGACTAGCACAGATACGCAGTATTTT. Its translation is CASSQADLTSTDTQYF.

This sequence joins TRBV4-2 and TRBJ2-6; possibly TRBD1 for D (5 bases). Germline CDR1 reads LGHNA; CDR2 reads YNFKEQ. Trimming cost V 1 base and J 1 base, with 11 bases left between them. CDR3 size: 17 residues. CDR3 sequence reads: CASSQARQGSGANVLTF. For the CDR3, the DNA is TGTGCCAGCAGCCAAGCCCGCCAGGGATCTGGGGCCAACGTCCTGACTTTC.

This chain links TRBV7-9 with TRBJ2-5, with 13 positions matching TRBD2. The CDR3 has 16 amino acids. The V and J ends lost 5 bases and 5 bases, in that order; junction bases with no gene match: 8. The V gene's germline CDR1 is SEHNR and CDR2 FQNEAQ (reference sequence). CDR3 protein: CASSAPGLAGTETQYF. The CDR3 coding sequence is TGTGCCAGCAGCGCACCGGGACTAGCGGGAACCGAGACCCAGTACTTC.

The chain employs TRBV4-3 and TRBJ2-1; 10 bases match TRBD2. CDR1 is LGHNA, CDR2 YSLEER, per germline. V shed 2 bases and J 4 bases; nucleotides not matched to a gene: 5. The CDR3 is 16 residues long. The CDR3 protein is CASSQTSGTVYNEQFF. The CDR3 bases are TGCGCCAGCAGCCAAACTAGCGGGACAGTTTACAATGAGCAGTTCTTC.

This chain's CDR3 is CATSIPGPGFNGYTF. CDR3 nucleotide sequence: TGTGCCACCAGCATCCCAGGCCCAGGGTTTAATGGCTACACCTTC. The gene calls are TRBV15 and TRBJ1-2; D possibly corresponds to TRBD1 (5 bases). The CDR3 has 15 amino acids. V lost 4 bases to trimming and J lost 6 bases, with 18 bases between them. CDR1 is LNHNV and CDR2 is YYDKDF in the germline V gene (reference sequence).

V usage is TRBV28 and J usage is TRBJ1-2; D not resolved. The V end was cut by 10 bases, the J end by 1 base, with 7 bases between. The CDR3 extends over 11 amino acids. The germline gives CDR1 MDHEN, CDR2 SYDVKM. The CDR3 region has the DNA TGTGCCACCTCTCTTAACTATGGCTACACCTTC. It translates to CATSLNYGYTF.

J is TRBJ2-1 and V is TRBV6-1, with TRBD1 matching 8 bases. Germline-derived CDR1 and CDR2 are MNHNS and SASEGT. J lost 7 bases, V lost 5 bases, and 10 bases had no gene match. This CDR3 has 15 amino acids. The CDR3, as DNA: TGTGCCAGCAGTTCCGGGACAGGCGCGTCGAATGAGCAGTTCTTC. It yields the protein CASSSGTGASNEQFF.

This chain uses TRBV5-8 with TRBJ2-1; D is perhaps TRBD2 (7 bases). The CDR3 length is 17 residues. V was pared by 0 bases and J by 9 bases, with 22 bases between. Germline CDR1 SGHTS, CDR2 YDEGEE. The CDR3 spells CASSLGRSGTGAGEQFF. As DNA, the CDR3 is TGTGCCAGCAGCTTGGGCCGCAGCGGGACGGGGGCGGGTGAGCAGTTCTTC.

This clone was recorded only once. The gene calls are TRBV7-9 and TRBJ1-3, with 7 bases aligning to TRBD1. Germline V gene data show CDR1 as SEHNR and CDR2 as FQNEAQ (reference sequence). J was trimmed by 2 bases and V by 5 bases; bases with no gene match: 3. The CDR3 contains 14 residues. The CDR3, as DNA: TGTGCCAGCAGCCCCGGGACAGCTGGAAACACCATATATTTT. Translating it yields CASSPGTAGNTIYF. Supplemented by reference TRBV7-9 and TRBJ1-3, the full variable domain reads DTGVSQNPRHKITKRGQNVTFRCDPISEHNRLYWYRQTLGQGPEFLTYFQNEAQLEKSRLLSDRFSAERPKGSFSTLEIQRTEQGDSAMYLCASSPGTAGNTIYFGEGSWLTVV.

This clone has a handful of counts. The chain recombines TRBV5-1 with TRBJ1-5; no clear D. Germline assignment: CDR1 SGHRS and CDR2 YFSETQ. Trimming shortened V by 4 bases and J by 0 bases, and 11 bases separated the two germline ends. The CDR3 is made up of 15 amino acids. The CDR3 bases are TGCGCCAGCAGCCCCGCGGGGAATAGCAATCAGCCCCAGCATTTT. Translated: CASSPAGNSNQPQHF.

The J gene is TRBJ2-1, the V gene TRBV4-3; 10 bases match TRBD2. J lost 3 bases, V lost 1 base, and 12 bases had no gene match. Germline CDR1 and CDR2: LGHNA and YSLEER. The CDR3 totals 19 residues. CDR3 protein: CASSQGGSGGTYFYNEQFF. The CDR3 DNA reads TGCGCCAGCAGCCAAGGGGGTAGCGGGGGGACTTACTTCTACAATGAGCAGTTCTTC.

This clone was seen once. V usage is TRBV27 and J usage is TRBJ2-6; no reliable D call. V shed 2 bases and J shed 4 bases, with 9 bases lying between them. The CDR3 is 15 residues long. The germline V gene encodes CDR1 MNHEY and CDR2 SMNVEV (reference sequence). The CDR3 nucleotides are TGTGCCAGCAGTTTAACCTGGCTCGGGGCCAACGTCCTGACTTTC. Residues: CASSLTWLGANVLTF.

A few counts support this clone. The chain carries TRBV18 and TRBJ1-1, with 8 bases aligning to TRBD1. Germline loops: CDR1 KGHSH, CDR2 LQKENI. The CDR3 has 16 residues. The V and J ends lost 6 bases and 0 bases, in that order; junction bases with no gene match: 9. CDR3 region: CASSIRGHQMNTEAFF. CDR3 bases: TGTGCCAGCTCGATCAGGGGGCATCAGATGAACACTGAAGCTTTCTTT.

This clone was seen once. V is TRBV9 and J is TRBJ1-2, with 7 bases matching TRBD1. Germline V lookup: CDR1 SGDLS, CDR2 YYNGEE. This CDR3 contains 14 residues. V was pared by 6 bases and J by 4 bases, with 9 bases of the junction left unmatched. CDR3 in amino acids: CASTQGTAPYGYTF. The CDR3 DNA follows: TGTGCCAGCACCCAAGGGACAGCCCCCTATGGCTACACCTTC.

This clone was found a few times. The chain links TRBV6-1 to TRBJ2-5; 9 nucleotides match TRBD1. V shed 0 bases, J shed 3 bases, and the junction held 2 bases outside the gene matches. Germline V gene sequence: CDR1 MNHNS, CDR2 SASEGT. The CDR3 has 15 residues. CDR3 bases: TGTGCCAGCAGTGAAGCCGGGACAGGGAAAGAGACCCAGTACTTC. It encodes CASSEAGTGKETQYF.

Remarks on this clone: A junction boundary mismatches the germline segment, possibly from a read error. The J gene is TRBJ2-7, the V gene TRBV7-9; maybe TRBD2 (5 bases). The CDR3 loop spans 13 amino acids. Per the germline V gene, CDR1 is SEHNR and CDR2 is FQNEAQ (reference sequence). CDR3 nucleotide sequence: TGTGCCAGCAGCTTAGTTCCAGTCCCGACTAAGAAGTTC. It yields the protein CASSLVPVPTKKF. Filled out from reference TRBV7-9 and TRBJ2-7, the complete variable domain reads DTGVSQNPRHKITKRGQNVTFRCDPISEHNRLYWYRQTLGQGPEFLTYFQNEAQLEKSRLLSDRFSAERPKGSFSTLEIQRTEQGDSAMYLCASSLVPVPTKKFGPGTRLTVT.

The sample holds a few counts of this clone. In nucleotides, the CDR3 is TGTGCCAGCAGCAACGTTAGCGGGAGGGCCCGCGAGCAGTACTTC. Its translation is CASSNVSGRAREQYF. This sequence joins TRBV5-4 and TRBJ2-7; 11 nucleotides line up with TRBD2. CDR1 and CDR2 (germline): SGHNT, YYREEE (reference sequence). J gave up 6 bases and V 4 bases, and 9 bases lay outside the gene matches. The CDR3 totals 15 residues.

The V call is TRBV6-5, the J call TRBJ1-3; D might be TRBD1 (6 bases). In germline, CDR1 is MNHEY, CDR2 SVGAGI. V dropped 6 bases and J dropped 8 bases, with 17 bases sitting between them. There are 14 residues in the CDR3. Here the CDR3 DNA reads TGTGCCAGCAGAGCGAACAGGGTGGCATACACCATATATTTT. Protein product: CASRANRVAYTIYF.